The next 21 T cell receptor delta chains were all read from a single sample in a study of Vγ9Vδ2 T cells in congenital toxoplasmosis. A single-tube template-switch cDNA reaction was primed with TRGC- and TRDC-specific primers. The TRGC primer design covered both constant genes, TRGC1 and TRGC2. TCRdb applied CATT to the reads for clone calling. The table has around 600 delta-chain clones, about 4% seen once. Material for sequencing was gamma-delta T cells from blood. Source of these receptors: a child under 10 years old born to a mother with Toxoplasma gondii infection during pregnancy, either congenitally infected or uninfected (not recorded which).

This clone ranks as large. Additional DNA sequences in this sample encode the identical CDR3. This sequence joins TRDV1 and TRDJ1; TRDD3 aligns across 8 bases. The CDR3 covers 22 residues. The junction had 25 bases not matched to a gene; V was cut back by 1 base and J by 3 bases. Looked up from germline, CDR1 is TSWWSYY and CDR2 is QGS. CDR3 sequence: CALGEPYLPPTPVLGVSDKLIF. CDR3 sequence (DNA): TGTGCTCTTGGGGAACCGTACCTCCCTCCTACTCCCGTACTGGGGGTTTCCGATAAACTCATCTTT.

By its share, this clone is medium-sized (0.01 to 0.1%). This clone may be a read error of a much larger clone one base away. V is TRDV2 and J is TRDJ3, with TRDD3 identical over 9 bases. In germline, CDR1 is GEAIGNYY, CDR2 EKD. The CDR3 has 19 residues. CDR3 protein: CACNTVLGDRSWDTRQMFF. DNA for the CDR3: TGTGCCTGTAACACCGTACTGGGGGACCGCTCCTGGGACACCCGACAGATGTTTTTC.

This clone has a handful of counts. The protein held in TCRdb is that of a much larger clone and does not match this DNA's translation at residue 10, likely because of a read error; the protein shown is translated from the DNA. This rearrangement joins TRDV1 to TRDJ1; D remains unclear. The CDR3 is made up of 15 amino acids. Germline V gives CDR1 TSWWSYY, CDR2 QGS. The V end was cut by 1 base, the J end by 3 bases, with 12 bases between. The chain's CDR3 is CALGEHRASADKLIF. CDR3 DNA sequence: TGTGCTCTTGGGGAACACCGGGCGAGCGCCGATAAACTCATCTTT.

Notes on this clone: The protein that TCRdb holds for this DNA derives from a much larger clone and differs from the translated DNA at residue 13, which likely indicates a read error; the protein shown here is translated from the DNA. The gene calls are TRDV2 and TRDJ1; 8 bases match TRDD3. CDR3 length: 16 residues. CDR1 and CDR2 from the germline V gene are GEAIGNYY and EKD. The chain's CDR3 is CAIVVLGGSYTDRLIF. DNA for the CDR3: TGTGCCATAGTTGTACTGGGGGGGTCATACACCGATAGACTCATCTTT.

This clone was picked up a small number of times. A far more abundant clone sits one base away, making this likely a read error. Other DNA sequences in this specimen translate into the identical CDR3. This chain links TRAV23/DV6 with TRDJ2; tentative D call: TRDD3 (5 bases). The CDR3 has 14 residues. Germline-derived CDR1 and CDR2 are NTAFDY and IRPDVSE (reference sequence). The CDR3 coding sequence is TGTGCGGCAAGCATTGGGATTGCCAGGGCACAACTCTTCTTT. It translates to CAASIGIARAQLFF.

This clone appeared a few times. The protein that TCRdb holds for this DNA derives from a much larger clone and differs from the translated DNA at residue 10, which likely indicates a read error; the protein shown here is translated from the DNA. The chain joins TRDV2 to TRDJ1, with D maybe TRDD3 (5 bases). Here the J gene came from matching the DNA to germline, since TCRdb omits it. Germline values: CDR1 GEAIGNYY, CDR2 EKD. The CDR3 sequence is 15 residues long. V dropped 0 bases and J dropped 2 bases, with 12 bases sitting between them. The CDR3 here is CACDTAAGKTDKLIF. For the CDR3, the DNA is TGTGCCTGTGACACCGCGGCTGGGAAGACCGATAAACTCATCTTT.

Turning to this clone: This probably arose from a read error, given a far larger clone one base away. This specimen includes other DNA sequences encoding the same CDR3. The rearrangement joins TRAV38-2/DV8 to TRDJ1; D perhaps matches TRDD3 (6 bases). The CDR3 totals 16 residues. Germline V gene data show CDR1 as TSESDYY and CDR2 as QEAYKQQN. V lost 0 bases, J lost 1 base, and 13 bases lay in between. Written as DNA, the CDR3 is TGTGCTTATAGGAGCGTTGATGGGGGTCCCACCGATAAACTCATCTTT. It specifies CAYRSVDGGPTDKLIF.

A note on this clone: A far larger clone lies a single base away; this is likely a read error. Other DNA sequences in the sample encode the same CDR3. This chain uses TRDV1 with TRDJ1; 7 positions agree with TRDD2. The ends lost 4 bases at V and 2 bases at J; junction bases unmatched: 16. CDR1 is TSWWSYY, CDR2 QGS, per germline. The CDR3 spans 18 residues. The CDR3 sequence: CALGVATFPTTSTDKLIF. The CDR3 region has the DNA TGTGCTCTTGGGGTCGCGACGTTTCCTACGACGTCGACCGATAAACTCATCTTT.

With respect to this clone: The translation of this DNA and the TCRdb protein of a much larger clone differ at residue 16, probably owing to a read error; the protein shown here is translated from the DNA. The genes are TRDV1 and TRDJ1, with D maybe TRDD3 (7 bases). The J gene comes from matching the DNA to germline here; TCRdb lacks it. Germline V gene data show CDR1 as TSWWSYY and CDR2 as QGS. V lost 4 bases to trimming and J lost 6 bases, with 33 bases between them. The CDR3 is 20 amino acids. The CDR3 region is CALGVGSILQGYCITNKLIF. CDR3 coding DNA: TGTGCTCTTGGGGTAGGAAGTATCCTACAGGGATACTGCATTACCAATAAACTCATCTTT.

This clone was seen more than once but under ten times. This DNA's translation differs at residue 10 from TCRdb's protein, which comes from a much larger clone; a read error is likely, and the protein shown is translated from the DNA. The chain is built from TRDV2 and TRDJ1; a weak D match, TRDD3 (6 bases). The V gene's germline CDR1 is GEAIGNYY and CDR2 EKD. The CDR3 sequence is 14 residues long. V was clipped by 0 bases and J by 6 bases, with 13 bases between them. CDR3: CACDTVWGSNKLIF. CDR3 bases: TGTGCCTGTGACACCGTATGGGGGTCCAATAAACTCATCTTT.

As concerns this clone: The TCRdb protein, from a much larger clone, departs from this DNA's translation at residue 14, likely by read error; the protein shown derives from the DNA. The chain employs TRDV1 and TRDJ1; the D gene is possibly TRDD2 (8 bases). Trimming stripped 2 bases from V and 6 bases from J, with 37 bases between. Germline lookup yields CDR1 TSWWSYY and CDR2 QGS. The CDR3 is 22 residues long. The CDR3 DNA is TGTGCTCTTGGGGAAGGCGGCTTCCTACGTCGCTGGGGGGTAATCAGGGAGAATAAACTCATCTTT. Amino acids: CALGEGGFLRRWGVIRENKLIF.

This clone turned up a few times. The TCRdb protein comes from a much larger clone and disagrees with this DNA's translation at residue 8, likely due to a read error; the protein given here is derived from the DNA. This rearrangement joins TRDV1 to TRDJ1; weak D call: TRDD3 (5 bases). V was pared by 0 bases and J by 1 base, with 24 bases between. Per germline, CDR1 TSWWSYY and CDR2 QGS. This CDR3 region has 20 residues. DNA for the CDR3: TGTGCTCTTGGGGAACTAGGCATACTTGGGGAACTTAAGTTCACCGATAAACTCATCTTT. It yields the protein CALGELGILGELKFTDKLIF.

About this clone itself: A far more abundant clone sits one base away, making this likely a read error. The same CDR3 arises from other DNA sequences in this sample as well. J is TRDJ1 and V is TRDV1; perhaps TRDD3 as D (5 bases). In the absence of a J gene in TCRdb, the DNA was matched to germline to assign it here. Germline V CDR1 and CDR2: TSWWSYY, QGS. The CDR3 totals 22 residues. The CDR3 nucleotides read TGCGCTCTTGGGGAATTGACGATTTTTCCGAAAGTGTACAATCTCCACACCGATAAACTCATCTTT. Translation gives CALGELTIFPKVYNLHTDKLIF.

Details on this clone: This DNA translates differently at residue 12 from the TCRdb protein, which is that of a much larger clone; a read error is likely, and the protein shown is the DNA's own translation. The chain carries TRDV1 and TRDJ1, with TRDD2 matching 8 bases. Here the J gene came from matching the DNA to germline, since TCRdb omits it. In germline, CDR1 is TSWWSYY, CDR2 QGS. V shed 2 bases, J shed 6 bases, and the junction held 29 bases outside the gene matches. The CDR3 extends over 22 amino acids. The CDR3 region is CALGEGGFLRRCGIIRENKLIF. As DNA, the CDR3 is TGTGCTCTTGGGGAAGGCGGCTTCCTACGTCGCTGTGGGATAATCAGGGAGAATAAACTCATCTTT.

By proportion, this clone is large (0.1 to 1%). The sample contains more than one DNA sequence encoding this CDR3. V usage is TRDV2 and J usage is TRDJ1; 10 bases map to TRDD3. Germline CDR1 is GEAIGNYY and CDR2 is EKD. The CDR3 has 15 residues. The J segment lost 6 bases and the V segment lost 0 bases, leaving 6 bases of the junction unmatched. The CDR3 here is CACDTWGIQENKLIF. CDR3 nucleotides: TGTGCCTGTGACACCTGGGGGATACAGGAAAATAAACTCATCTTT.

In its sample, this clone was seen a few times. With a far larger clone one base away, a read error is the likely cause. Additional DNA sequences in this sample encode the identical CDR3. The rearrangement uses TRDV2 and TRDJ1; no definite D call. This CDR3 is 18 amino acids long. Germline assignment: CDR1 GEAIGNYY and CDR2 EKD. The V end was cut by 0 bases, the J end by 0 bases, with 19 bases between. The CDR3 protein is CACDTLPNGGSDTDKLIF. In DNA form, the CDR3 reads TGTGCCTGTGACACCCTCCCGAATGGTGGATCCGACACCGATAAACTCATCTTT.

This clone is labeled as hyperexpanded. The chain uses TRDV2 and TRDJ1; 7 bases match TRDD3. In germline, CDR1 is GEAIGNYY, CDR2 EKD. The CDR3 is 16 residues long. V was pared by 0 bases and J by 1 base, with 7 bases of the junction left unmatched. CDR3: CACDTEVGDLTDKLIF. The CDR3 bases are TGTGCCTGTGACACCGAGGTGGGGGACCTCACCGATAAACTCATCTTT.

There are a few counts of this clone. The protein TCRdb lists belongs to a much larger clone and differs from this DNA's translation at residue 3, which points to a read error; the protein shown is made from the DNA. This chain links TRDV2 with TRDJ1; 7 bases fit TRDD3. Germline V gives CDR1 GEAIGNYY, CDR2 EKD. The CDR3 is 17 residues long. The CDR3 DNA reads as TGTGCCTATGACACCCTGGGGGTCCCGCGAAGGGCCGATAAACTCATCTTT. It codes for CAYDTLGVPRRADKLIF.

This clone was observed a few times. The protein recorded in TCRdb matches a much larger clone and deviates from this DNA's translation at residue 13, suggesting a read error; the protein here is obtained by translating the DNA. The chain employs TRDV1 and TRDJ3; 7 nucleotides agree with TRDD3. The junction had 19 bases not matched to a gene; V was cut back by 2 bases and J by 0 bases. Germline CDR1 TSWWSYY, CDR2 QGS. The length of the CDR3 is 23 residues. CDR3 DNA: TGTGCTCTTGGGGAAAACCACAACTTGGTACTGGGGAACCTCTCCTGGGACACCCGACAGATGTTTTTC. It is translated as CALGENHNLVLGNLSWDTRQMFF.

Of note for this clone: The translation of this DNA and the TCRdb protein of a much larger clone differ at residue 16, probably owing to a read error; the protein shown here is translated from the DNA. The genes are TRAV38-2/DV8 and TRDJ1; D might be TRDD1 or TRDD2, each matching 5 bases. The CDR3 runs 21 residues. CDR1 is TSESDYY and CDR2 is QEAYKQQN in the germline V gene. Trimming took off 2 bases at V and 4 bases at J, with 33 bases between the two ends. This chain's CDR3 is CAYRRNPSILTIGGNIDKLIF. The CDR3 bases are TGTGCTTATAGGAGGAATCCTAGTATTTTGACAATAGGAGGTAACATCGATAAACTCATCTTT.

This clone is large (0.1 to 1%) within its sample. The sample has other DNA sequences that encode this CDR3 too. This rearrangement joins TRDV2 to TRDJ1; 13 nucleotides agree with TRDD3. V trimming: 1 base; J trimming: 9 bases; junction bases outside the gene matches: 34. Germline V CDR1 and CDR2: GEAIGNYY, EKD. The CDR3 consists of 24 residues. The CDR3 nucleotides are TGTGCCTGTGACACATGGACTGGGGGATACGAGGTCAGTTTGGCCGGCAGTAAGGATGGTCAACTCATCTTT. It encodes CACDTWTGGYEVSLAGSKDGQLIF.